This TCR beta chain is drawn from a study of T cells in Graves' hyperthyroidism and ophthalmopathy. Findings and limits, study-wide: Most thyroid clonotypes expanded above 0.001 were also detected in blood.

Graves' hyperthyroidism was deemed stable absent ophthalmopathy progression within 18 months. Participants, patients aged 18 to 65, had newly diagnosed hyperthyroidism with a duration under 2 months. From RNA transcripts, TCR beta CDR3 regions were amplified. HTBI primers were used for first-round RT-PCR of the TCR CDR3. Each CDR3 protein is one row after TCRdb ran MiXCR on the multiplex PCR reads. The sample lists some 420,000 distinct CDR3 sequences, about an eighth seen once, with more than 4.5% in the top ten. This clonotype has a handful of counts. Its target is unknown. This CDR3 is 16 amino acids long. V gave up 7 bases and J gave up 7 bases; unmatched junction bases: 18. Germline CDR1 and CDR2: SGHAT and FQNNGV.

Sequencing was carried out using blood. The sequence came from a woman aged 18-30 years with Graves' hyperthyroidism. The V and J genes are TRBV11-2 and TRBJ1-2; 7 bases map to TRBD1. In DNA form, the CDR3 reads TGTGCCAGCAACCAGTGTGGGACAGCGCTGGGGGGTGGCTACACCTTC. Translation: CASNQCGTALGGGYTF.